This T cell receptor (beta chain) derives from a study of blood T cell repertoires in COVID-19. Some clones are missing from TCRdb's copy, which holds only in-frame ones; the method was immunoSEQ multiplex PCR. Here the sample spans about 140,000 clones, roughly 85% being singletons. The TCR comes from a middle-aged man with acute or convalescent COVID-19. Input material: peripheral blood.

CDR3 loop: CASVSGNLGGYTF. CDR3 DNA: TGTGCCAGCGTTTCGGGAAATCTGGGCGGCTACACCTTC. The genes are TRBV5-4 and TRBJ1-2; D remains unclear. The CDR3 loop spans 13 amino acids. V was trimmed by 7 bases and J by 8 bases, leaving 18 bases between them. Germline CDR1 is SGHNT and CDR2 is YYREEE (reference sequence).